This TCR beta chain was found in a study of CD8+ T cells in alopecia areata. Study information: Affected scalp percentage set treated patients' severity scores.

Study observations and caveats: Although TCR sharing was seen in mice, sharing across patients was less clear, possibly for HLA-related reasons. Tofacitinib produced a significant decrease in scalp clonality and in expanded CD8+ clones among the top 100. Elevated clonality characterized lesional scalp relative to normal scalp, particularly in alopecia totalis/universalis.

Treatment of the sample: oral pan-JAK inhibitor, 5-10 mg twice daily. Extraction and reverse transcription of RNA yielded cDNA as the sequencing template. Some clones are missing from TCRdb's copy, which holds only in-frame ones; the method was immunoSEQ multiplex PCR. Of about 220,000 clones listed, about three fifths are singletons. CDR3 size: 14 residues. CDR1 SQVTM and CDR2 ANQGSEA come from the germline V gene. V lost 2 bases, J lost 4 bases, and 9 bases lay in between. Regarding this clone: What it binds is unknown.

The source is a human donor with alopecia areata. The chain recombines TRBV29-1 with TRBJ2-6; D is ambiguous. The material was CD4+ T cells sorted from blood, obtained at week 4, from a patient treated with tofacitinib. As DNA, the CDR3 is TGCAGCGTTGAATACAGCCCGGGGGCCAACGTCCTGACTTTC. Its protein is CSVEYSPGANVLTF.